This TCR beta chain is drawn from a study of blood T cell repertoires in COVID-19. Study overall: Both acute and convalescent COVID-19 samples were obtained from the United States, Italy and Spain. T cells, B-cell-depleted T cells, or PBMCs supplied cDNA or gDNA.

The sample holds one count of this clone. Per the authors' pipeline: Reference gene primer amplification yielded estimated nucleated cell counts. Measured with immunoSEQ multiplex PCR; TCRdb has only the in-frame clones, and not every one. D and trimming were read from the DNA, whereas the V and J calls and clone size are those reported in that table. The sample has 650,000 to 800,000 clones, about 90% seen once. The CDR3 consists of 15 residues. Germline V CDR1 and CDR2: SNHLY, FYNNEI. Trimming at V came to 3 bases and at J to 3 bases, leaving 5 bases not matched to a gene. The chain is built from TRBV2 and TRBJ1-5, with 7 bases matching TRBD1. This receptor was identified in a woman in her late teens or twenties with acute or convalescent COVID-19. The specimen sequenced was peripheral blood. The CDR3 here is CASSDQGQLNQPQHF. The DNA for the CDR3 is TGTGCCAGCAGTGACCAGGGACAGCTCAATCAGCCCCAGCATTTT.